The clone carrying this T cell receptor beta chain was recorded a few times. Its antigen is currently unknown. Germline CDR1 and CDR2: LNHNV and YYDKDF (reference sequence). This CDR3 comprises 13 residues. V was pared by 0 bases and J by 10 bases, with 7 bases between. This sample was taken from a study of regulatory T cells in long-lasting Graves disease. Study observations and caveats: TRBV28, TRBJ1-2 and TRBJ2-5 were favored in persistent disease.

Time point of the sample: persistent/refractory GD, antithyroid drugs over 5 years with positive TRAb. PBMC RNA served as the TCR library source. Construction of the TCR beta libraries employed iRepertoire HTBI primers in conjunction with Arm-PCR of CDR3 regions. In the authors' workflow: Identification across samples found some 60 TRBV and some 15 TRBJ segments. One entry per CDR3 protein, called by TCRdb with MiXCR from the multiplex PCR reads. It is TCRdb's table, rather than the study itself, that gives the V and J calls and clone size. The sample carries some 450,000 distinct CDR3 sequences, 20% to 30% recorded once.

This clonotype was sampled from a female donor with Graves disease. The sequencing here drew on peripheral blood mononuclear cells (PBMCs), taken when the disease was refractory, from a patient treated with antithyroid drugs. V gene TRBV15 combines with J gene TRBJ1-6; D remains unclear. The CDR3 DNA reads TGTGCCACCAGCAGAGATCTGTCCTCACCCCTCCACTTT. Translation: CATSRDLSSPLHF.